The T cell receptor (beta chain) described here comes from a study of cytomegalovirus exposure and HLA in healthy donors. Both 60 Vbeta primers and 13 Jbeta primers went into the PCR. The authors' processing: As a later analysis found, there were approximately 80 million unique TCR beta chains, of which some 10 million were shared. The repertoire was sequenced with immunoSEQ multiplex PCR; TCRdb's copy has only in-frame clones and lacks some. That table supplies the V and J calls and clone size; D and trimming were determined from the DNA. This table has 150,000 to 200,000 clones, 75% to 80% appearing once. Notes on this clone: The antigen is undetermined.

Germline CDR1 reads SGHRS; CDR2 reads YFSETQ. This CDR3 is 12 amino acids long. Between the trimmed V and J ends, which lost 0 bases and 8 bases, there was a span of 8 bases. The study's findings and limits: The authors later found most CMV-associated TCR beta chains appeared HLA-restricted. V- and J-gene trimming of TCR beta was linked (in a later analysis) to a missense DCLRE1C variant.

The rearrangement joins TRBV5-1 to TRBJ1-2; D not certain. This clonotype was obtained from a woman in her 30s in good health and CMV-seropositive. The sequencing sample was made of PBMCs. CDR3 in DNA: TGCGCCAGCAGCTTGGACCGCGCGGGCTACACCTTC. Residues: CASSLDRAGYTF. Based on the CDR3 plus reference TRBV5-1 and TRBJ1-2, the full variable domain is KAGVTQTPRYLIKTRGQQVTLSCSPISGHRSVSWYQQTPGQGLQFLFEYFSETQRNKGNFPGRFSGRQFSNSRSEMNVSTLELGDSALYLCASSLDRAGYTFGSGTRLTVV.